The subject of this entry is one T cell receptor beta chain. Its antigen is unidentified. This sample was taken from a study of T cells in Graves' hyperthyroidism and ophthalmopathy. Findings and limits, study-wide: With a median lead of about 6.9 months before onset, the model predicted ophthalmopathy. Blood also contained most expanded thyroid clonotypes above 0.001.

Amplified TCR beta CDR3 regions came from RNA transcripts. The HTBI set primed first-round TCR CDR3 RT-PCR. TCRdb re-analysed the multiplex PCR reads in MiXCR, keeping a single row per CDR3 protein. The sample holds more than 650,000 distinct CDR3 sequences, 14% seen once. Those with hyperthyroidism were 18 to 65 years old, newly diagnosed, and ill for under 2 months. A roughly 10 ml volume of fresh peripheral blood provided the PBMCs. The TCR comes from a woman under 30 with Graves' hyperthyroidism. Sequenced sample: blood.

The CDR3 loop is CASSLRAGPETQYF. Here the CDR3 DNA reads TGTGCCAGCAGCTTGAGGGCAGGTCCGGAGACCCAGTACTTC. The chain links TRBV5-6 to TRBJ2-5; no definite D call. Germline V lookup: CDR1 SGHDT, CDR2 YYEEEE. V dropped 1 base and J dropped 5 bases, with 12 bases sitting between them. This CDR3 has 14 amino acids.